This record concerns one TCR beta chain sequence. Its antigen target is currently unknown. The sample holds no much larger clone one base away, and base qualities are not on file. Interpreted using the paper, the time point label stands for: approximately nine-day in vitro stimulation with candidate neoantigen peptide 2. Mismatch repair deficiency in every enrolled patient was established by polymerase chain reaction or immunohistochemistry. TCR sequencing was carried out for a few patients who responded to pembrolizumab therapy. Seven ELISpot-reactive candidate neoantigen peptides were each used in a roughly eleven-day in vitro stimulation before TCR sequencing. A control culture with no peptide was handled in the same way and served as the baseline for calculating clone fold changes. The phase II trial prospectively tested pembrolizumab PD-1 blockade in advanced mismatch repair-deficient cancers regardless of tissue of origin.

The germline V gene encodes CDR1 SNHLY and CDR2 FYNNEI. CDR3 length: 15 amino acids, cysteine to phenylalanine. The retained sequence is limited to the CDR3, 45 bases, with the frame set at the first base. Trimming at the junction amounts to 3 bases on V and 2 bases on J, and the germline ends lie 13 bases apart. The record originates from a study of PD-1 blockade in mismatch repair-deficient tumors (dated by TCRdb to between 2016 and 2019). Study-wide context: The trial enrolled roughly 83 consecutive patients with about a dozen mismatch repair-deficient cancer types between late 2013 and late 2016, all previously treated and progressing. Tumor-associated T cell clones were tracked in the peripheral blood of patients responding to PD-1 blockade by deep sequencing of TCR CDR3 regions.

The full study reports these points: Clones residing in the tumor, which were often undetectable in blood before treatment, expanded quickly after pembrolizumab and then contracted, generally before radiologic responses. Clonal expansion was elicited by three of the seven peptides, yielding 140 or so unique blood TCRs of which seven were also found in tumor, and every positive peptide was derived from frameshift mutations.

Libraries were constructed by the immunoSEQ multiplex PCR assay. From the authors' description of their analysis: A clone was classified as neoantigen-specific if the clone expanded significantly in response to the relevant peptide and did not expand significantly in response to any other peptide tested. TCRdb stores this immuneACCESS table with in-frame sequences only. Part of the clones is absent; in the studies checked, under half of the shortfall reflects unresolved V genes, and no reason is known for the rest. For V, J and clone size, that table is used; D and trimming come from the DNA. This sample lists 8,500 to 10,000 clones; roughly 86% were detected once. The ten largest clonotypes hold approximately 20% of the sample.

Source: cells cultured in vitro, taken from a patient treated with pembrolizumab. The receptor was isolated from an adult with mismatch repair-deficient cancer. Recombination joined TRBV2 with TRBJ1-1; the best D guess is TRBD1, with 6 bases matching. The nucleotide sequence reads TGTGCCAGCAGTGATCGGGGGCGCGGAAACACTGAAGCTTTCTTT. It specifies CASSDRGRGNTEAFF. Beyond the CDR3, the reference TRBV2 and TRBJ1-1 genes provide the residues; the full variable domain reads: EPEVTQTPSHQVTQMGQEVILRCVPISNHLYFYWYRQILGQKVEFLVSFYNNEISEKSEIFDDQFSVERPDGSNFTLKIRSTKLEDSAMYFCASSDRGRGNTEAFFGQGTRLTVV.